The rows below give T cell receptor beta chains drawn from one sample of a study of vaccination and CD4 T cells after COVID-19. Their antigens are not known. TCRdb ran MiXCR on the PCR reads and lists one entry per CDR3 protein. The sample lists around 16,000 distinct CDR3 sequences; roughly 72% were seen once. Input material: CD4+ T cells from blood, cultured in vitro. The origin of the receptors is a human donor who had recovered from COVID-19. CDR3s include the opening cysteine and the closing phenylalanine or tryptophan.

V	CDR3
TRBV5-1	CASSGGIPRTEAFF
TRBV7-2	CASSSQGNQPQHF
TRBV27	CASSRYWDSPLHF
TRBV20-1	CSARGPGAVAFF
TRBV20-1	CSAGTGGSYSNQPQHF
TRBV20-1	CSGTGGLGTEAFF
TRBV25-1	CASSSHRPAGSPLHF
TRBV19	CASRGRASSYNSPLHF
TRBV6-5	CASSYDGPNAGGYTF
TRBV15	CATSSRSRGSGPRGPNEQFF
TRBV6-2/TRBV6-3	CASSYSGQMQHF
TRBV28	CASSLGGGIMNTEAFF
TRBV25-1	CASSAGGRSYQETQYF
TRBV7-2	CASSYRPLSGDTQYF
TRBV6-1	CASSRDRQSRSYNSPLHF
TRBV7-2	CASSPGRGTNYGYTF
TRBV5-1	CASSLAGVAGAFF
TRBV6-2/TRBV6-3	CASSDYMRSSYNSPLHF
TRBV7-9	CASSFSGGRNTEAFF
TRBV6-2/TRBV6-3	CASSYLNRGRRYTF
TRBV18	CASSPTTEREAFF
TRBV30	CAWRGQGKNTEAFF
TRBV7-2	CASSLGGQGAGYTF
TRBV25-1	CASSPRTGRPEAFF
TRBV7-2	CASSLGGRTSGNTIYF
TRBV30	CAWGRLGPYEQYF
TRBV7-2	CASSPTGTTLETQYF
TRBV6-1	CASSRGGTGELFF
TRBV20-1	CSATRLGLQAYGYTF
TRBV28	CASSLGTVNSNQPQHF
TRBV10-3	CAIRGYSNQPQHF
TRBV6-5	CASSYPPGPQYF
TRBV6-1	CASTDRGNYGYTF
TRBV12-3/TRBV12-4	CASSPLSGSIHEQYF
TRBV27	CASSPPDSYNSPLHF
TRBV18	CASSPSQTGDQPQHF
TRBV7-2	CASSLASVRGNEKLFF
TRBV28	CASSLLTAGYGYTF
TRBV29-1	CSAGTGRGTEAFF
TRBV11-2	CASRPDRAEAFF
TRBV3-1	CASSQGGLGPQHF
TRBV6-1	CASSPSGGLPHEQYF
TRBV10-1	CASSELTGLTGELFF
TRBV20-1	CSGSGRLSYEQYF
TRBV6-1	CASSEDPNREHYTF
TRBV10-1	CASSEFRVTGNTIYF
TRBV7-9	CASSGPGHVLKETQYF
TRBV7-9	CASSLWTGSGNQPQHF
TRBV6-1	CASSVLAGKPDTQYF
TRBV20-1	CSASMAGVSNEQFF
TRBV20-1	CSARVWSSNTEAFF
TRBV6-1	CASTRRGGPQETQYF
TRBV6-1	CAIRQGISGGTEAFF
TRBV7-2	CASSLARGTGYGYTF
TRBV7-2	CASSLGQANQPQHF
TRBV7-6	CASSLRAGSGNQPQHF
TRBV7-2	CASSPRDRDGYTF
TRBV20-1	CSARIFMTRQQNTEAFF
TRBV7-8	CASSFSGKGSDTQYF
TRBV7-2	CASSFASGGIYNEQFF